The following is a T cell receptor (beta chain) sequence with its context. Its specificity is unknown. This CDR3 has 13 residues. CDR1 and CDR2 from the germline V gene are SGHNT and YENEEA. Trimming pared 5 bases from V and 4 bases from J, leaving 9 bases between. The data are from a study of cytomegalovirus exposure and HLA in healthy donors. The PCR was carried out with 60 Vbeta primers and 13 Jbeta primers. Profiling relied on immunoSEQ multiplex PCR, and the TCRdb table lists in-frame clones only, not all of them. The sample shows some 100,000 clones, approximately 77% of them seen only once. Overall study results and limits: Among the CMV-associated chains, three were confirmed in vitro as specific for CMV antigens. About 87% or about 30% of the time was how often most TCR beta V segments were productive, according to an earlier analysis.

Donors consisted of healthy bone marrow donors. The sequenced sample was PBMCs. This clonotype was sampled from a male donor in good health and CMV-seropositive. The rearrangement uses TRBV11-3 and TRBJ2-1; perhaps TRBD1 as D (5 bases). This chain's CDR3 is CASSLTGYNEQFF. As DNA, the CDR3 is TGTGCCAGCAGCCTCACAGGATACAATGAGCAGTTCTTC.